This T cell receptor (beta chain) emerged from a study of blood T cell repertoires in COVID-19. Study background: The United States, Italy and Spain were the sources of the acute and convalescent COVID-19 samples. PBMCs, B-cell-depleted T cells, or T cells provided the cDNA or gDNA that made up the material.

Assay: immunoSEQ multiplex PCR; the TCRdb copy retains only in-frame clones and omits some. The table lists about 330,000 clones, 80% to 90% of them singletons. The germline gives CDR1 SEHNR, CDR2 FQNEAQ (reference sequence). The CDR3 is 12 residues long. Those who participated ranged in age from roughly 18 to 89 years and resided in roughly 26 US areas. With respect to this clone: One end of the junction is discordant with germline, which a read error may explain.

This chain uses TRBV7-9 with TRBJ2-7; 10 positions agree with TRBD1. Specimen: PBMCs or T cells enriched from blood (not recorded which). The source of this sequence is a man aged 25-45 years who had recovered from COVID-19. CDR3 bases: TGTGCCAGCAGCTTTTCCGGGACAGGGGAAAGATTC. Its translation is CASSFSGTGERF.